The rows below give T cell receptor beta chains drawn from one sample of a study of CD8 T cells in Susac syndrome. TCRdb used MiXCR to reprocess the immunoSEQ multiplex PCR reads, holding one entry per CDR3 protein. The sample consists of approximately 170,000 distinct CDR3 sequences, about 92% of them appearing once. Sequencing was carried out using CD4+ T cells from PBMCs. The receptors were gathered from a human donor in good health. The CDR3 runs from the conserved cysteine through the conserved F or W. The order of the fields is V gene, J gene, CDR3 protein.

>TRBV19|TRBJ2-2
CASRMAEGIGELFF
>TRBV10-2|TRBJ2-5
CASSETWPDGTQYF
>TRBV24-1|TRBJ2-1
CATSDAYGRGVTGNEQFF
>TRBV5-1|TRBJ1-2
CASRRGQTNYGYTF
>TRBV5-1|TRBJ2-7
CASSRAASGSYEQYF
>TRBV18|TRBJ2-7
CASSPREGLSYEQYF
>TRBV2|TRBJ1-4
CASSEEGTARLFF
>TRBV10-3|TRBJ2-7
CAISNTGIGYEQYF
>TRBV10-1|TRBJ2-7
CASSDMAGASANSYEQYF
>TRBV7-2|TRBJ2-7
CASSLAGSYEQYF
>TRBV20-1|TRBJ1-1
CSAYGTRTYNTEAFF
>TRBV30|TRBJ2-7
CAWTLLTGSAYEQYF
>TRBV5-1|TRBJ2-5
CASSYISGSQETQYF
>TRBV6-1|TRBJ2-2
CASPTQTGLNTGELFF
>TRBV5-1|TRBJ2-1
CASSLTGYNEQFF
>TRBV3-1|TRBJ2-7
CASSPPGQAAYEQYF
>TRBV10-3|TRBJ1-2
CAIRETGAGGYTF
>TRBV7-2|TRBJ2-7
CASSLDAGGREQYF
>TRBV12-3/TRBV12-4|TRBJ2-2
CASSLSRTNTGELFF
>TRBV2|TRBJ1-6
CASRRLQEDYSPLHF
>TRBV28|TRBJ1-5
CASSLWDRANQPQHF
>TRBV28|TRBJ1-4
CASKGGQSNEKLFF
>TRBV11-1|TRBJ1-5
CASSLGVGENQPQHF
>TRBV6-2/TRBV6-3|TRBJ1-2
CASSYFLDGYTF